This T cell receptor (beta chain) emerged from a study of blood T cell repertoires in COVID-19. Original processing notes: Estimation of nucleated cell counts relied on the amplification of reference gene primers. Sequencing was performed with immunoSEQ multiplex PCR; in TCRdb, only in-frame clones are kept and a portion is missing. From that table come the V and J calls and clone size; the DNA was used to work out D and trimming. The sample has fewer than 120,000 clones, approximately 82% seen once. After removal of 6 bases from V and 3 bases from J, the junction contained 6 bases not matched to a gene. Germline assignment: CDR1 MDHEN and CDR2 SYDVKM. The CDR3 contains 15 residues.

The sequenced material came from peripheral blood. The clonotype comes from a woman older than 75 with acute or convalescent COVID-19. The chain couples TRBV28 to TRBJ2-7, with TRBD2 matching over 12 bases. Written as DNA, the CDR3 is TGTGCCAGCAGACTGACTAGCGGGAGACTCTACGAGCAGTACTTC. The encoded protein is CASRLTSGRLYEQYF.